The 14 T cell receptor beta chains given below trace back to one sample, sequenced in a study of blood T cell repertoires in COVID-19. Repertoires were generated with immunoSEQ multiplex PCR, while TCRdb's copy carries only in-frame clones and drops some. The sample carries roughly 150,000 clones, about 81% recorded once. The material sequenced was peripheral blood. The origin of the receptors is a human donor in a cohort sampled during active COVID-19.

The chain has TRBV29-1 and TRBJ2-1; D is perhaps TRBD1 (5 bases). Germline V lookup: CDR1 SQVTM, CDR2 ANQGSEA. The CDR3 runs 12 residues. V was shortened by 6 bases and J by 5 bases, with 11 bases between the two germline ends. The CDR3 DNA follows: TGCAGCGTCCAAGGGGCTGACAATGAGCAGTTCTTC. Its translation is CSVQGADNEQFF.

The rearrangement uses TRBV6-5 and TRBJ1-1, with TRBD1 matching 7 bases. In germline, CDR1 is MNHEY, CDR2 SVGAGI. The ends lost 6 bases at V and 4 bases at J; junction bases unmatched: 11. This CDR3 contains 15 residues. This CDR3 is CASSPRLTGVTEAFF. Here the CDR3 DNA reads TGTGCCAGCAGCCCCAGATTAACAGGGGTCACTGAAGCTTTCTTT.

The gene calls are TRBV7-8 and TRBJ2-7; D may be TRBD1 (6 bases). Between the trimmed V and J ends, which lost 1 base and 2 bases, there was a span of 15 bases. The CDR3 spans 16 residues. Looked up from germline, CDR1 is SGHVS and CDR2 is FQNEAQ. The CDR3, as DNA: TGTGCCAGCAGCTTAGGCGGAAGGACAGACCCCTACGAGCAGTACTTC. This codes for CASSLGGRTDPYEQYF.

The chain has TRBV5-1 and TRBJ1-1; 7 bases fit TRBD1. The germline CDR1 and CDR2 sequences are SGHRS and YFSETQ. The CDR3 has 15 residues. V was clipped by 4 bases and J by 0 bases; unmatched bases: 6. The CDR3 reads CASSTTTGMNTEAFF. The CDR3 bases are TGCGCCAGCAGCACGACGACAGGGATGAACACTGAAGCTTTCTTT.

CDR3 in DNA: TGTGCCAGCAGCCTGCTTCCCGGGACAACCTCCACCGGGGAGCTGTTTTTT. It translates to CASSLLPGTTSTGELFF. The J gene is TRBJ2-2, the V gene TRBV3-1 (or the pseudogene TRBV3-2), with a tentative D call TRBD1 (6 bases). The CDR3 has 17 residues. Germline assignment: CDR1 LGHDT and CDR2 YNNKEL (reference sequence). The ends were cut back, 4 bases at V and 4 bases at J, with 19 bases in the middle.

The chain combines TRBV7-9 with TRBJ2-3; 7 positions agree with TRBD1. The J segment lost 3 bases and the V segment lost 5 bases, leaving 8 bases of the junction unmatched. CDR1 is SEHNR, CDR2 FQNEAQ, per germline (reference sequence). CDR3 length: 15 amino acids. This chain's CDR3 is CASSLTGTVTDTQYF. The CDR3 DNA reads TGTGCCAGCAGCCTCACCGGGACAGTTACAGATACGCAGTATTTT.

The V and J genes are TRBV18 and TRBJ2-3, with 9 bases fitting TRBD1. Germline-derived CDR1 and CDR2 are KGHSH and LQKENI. This CDR3 region has 16 residues. V was clipped by 5 bases and J by 2 bases; unmatched bases: 8. The CDR3, as DNA: TGTGCCAGCTCAATATCCGGGACAGGGATCACAGATACGCAGTATTTT. Translating gives CASSISGTGITDTQYF.

The chain is built from TRBV6-4 and TRBJ2-3, with 11 nucleotides matching TRBD1. The germline CDR1 and CDR2 sequences are MRHNA and SNTAGT. The J segment lost 3 bases and the V segment lost 0 bases, leaving 2 bases of the junction unmatched. The CDR3 contains 16 residues. The CDR3 is CASSDSGTGGTDTQYF. CDR3 nucleotides: TGTGCCAGCAGTGACTCAGGGACAGGGGGAACAGATACGCAGTATTTT.

This clone was recorded many times. V gene TRBV4-3 combines with J gene TRBJ1-2; TRBD1 matches at 9 bases. The CDR3 has 14 amino acids. V trimming: 2 bases; J trimming: 8 bases; junction bases outside the gene matches: 6. Germline assignment: CDR1 LGHNA and CDR2 YSLEER. CDR3 in amino acids: CASSQRTTGGGYTF. CDR3 sequence (DNA): TGCGCCAGCAGCCAACGGACTACAGGGGGCGGCTACACCTTC.

The CDR3 DNA is TGTGCCAGCAGCTTCGGACATACACAAGAGACCCAGTACTTC. Translating gives CASSFGHTQETQYF. The chain employs TRBV7-7 and TRBJ2-5; TRBD1 is a possible D gene (5 bases). V was shortened by 3 bases and J by 2 bases, with 10 bases between the two germline ends. Germline lookup yields CDR1 SSHAT and CDR2 FNYEAQ (reference sequence). The CDR3 consists of 14 residues.

The chain has TRBV7-9 and TRBJ1-1, with D uncertain. Germline-derived CDR1 and CDR2 are SEHNR and FQNEAQ (reference sequence). The CDR3 contains 13 residues. V shed 10 bases and J shed 0 bases, with 12 bases lying between them. CDR3 protein: CATKMSMNTEAFF. The CDR3 DNA reads TGTGCCACCAAGATGTCTATGAACACTGAAGCTTTCTTT. Full variable domain (missing parts from reference TRBV7-9 and TRBJ1-1): DTGVSQNPRHKITKRGQNVTFRCDPISEHNRLYWYRQTLGQGPEFLTYFQNEAQLEKSRLLSDRFSAERPKGSFSTLEIQRTEQGDSAMYLCATKMSMNTEAFFGQGTRLTVV.

The chain combines TRBV12-5 with TRBJ1-1, with D maybe TRBD1 (5 bases). The V end lost 4 bases, the J end lost 1 base, and 19 bases lay between the germline ends. Germline CDR1 reads LGHNT; CDR2 reads FRNRAP. The CDR3 runs 17 residues. The CDR3 sequence is CASGSLKPDRTNTEAFF. In nucleotides, the CDR3 is TGTGCTAGTGGTTCTCTAAAACCCGACAGAACGAACACTGAAGCTTTCTTT.

This clone was observed a few times. The CDR3 spells CASSFGQEESTDTQYF. CDR3 DNA sequence: TGCGCCAGCAGTTTTGGACAGGAAGAAAGCACAGATACGCAGTATTTT. The rearrangement uses TRBV5-1 and TRBJ2-3, with TRBD1 matching over 7 bases. The trim removed 5 bases at V and 0 bases at J, leaving 9 bases unmatched. CDR3 length: 16 amino acids. Germline lookup yields CDR1 SGHRS and CDR2 YFSETQ.

This chain uses TRBV14 with TRBJ2-3, with 9 nucleotides matching TRBD1. The CDR3 extends over 15 amino acids. Trimming removed 4 bases from V and 6 bases from J; junction bases left unmatched: 8. Germline assignment: CDR1 SGHDN and CDR2 FVKESK. CDR3 in DNA: TGTGCCAGCAGCCCGTACAGGGGGCCGGCCGATACGCAGTATTTT. Amino acid sequence: CASSPYRGPADTQYF.